These 32 T cell receptor beta chains were sequenced from one sample in a study of post-analysis software for immune sequencing data. Study-wide results and limits: Higher frequency in patients than in controls was seen for about 5 TRBV segments, with TRBV5-6, TRBV5-1 and TRBV20-1 among them.

Antigens of these TCRs are unknown. The authors incorporated unique molecular identifiers into the TCR beta cDNA libraries. TCRdb re-called the PCR reads through MiXCR, storing one row per CDR3 protein. The sample yields about 200,000 distinct CDR3 sequences, roughly 30% seen once. Sequenced: blood. These receptors were collected from a girl between 2 and 17 years old with multiple sclerosis.

This clonotype appeared many times. The chain uses TRBV29-1 and TRBJ2-1, with D possibly TRBD2 on 6 matching bases. The CDR3 totals 15 residues. The germline V gene encodes CDR1 SQVTM and CDR2 ANQGSEA. V was trimmed by 8 bases and J by 0 bases, leaving 17 bases between them. The CDR3 protein is CSSQGGPLSYNEQFF. CDR3 sequence (DNA): TGCAGCTCCCAGGGAGGACCCCTCTCCTACAATGAGCAGTTCTTC.

This clonotype was detected only a few times. The gene calls are TRBV28 and TRBJ2-3, with D unclear. From germline, CDR1 is MDHEN and CDR2 SYDVKM. Trimming shortened V by 2 bases and J by 0 bases, and 9 bases separated the two germline ends. The CDR3 totals 15 residues. The CDR3, as DNA: TGTGCCAGCAGTTTAGGTGGGAAAAGCACAGATACGCAGTATTTT. This sequence encodes CASSLGGKSTDTQYF.

The table lists this clonotype with many counts. The chain joins TRBV29-1 to TRBJ2-7; D not resolved. V was trimmed by 1 base and J by 7 bases, leaving 11 bases between them. This CDR3 comprises 12 residues. Germline V gene lookup returns CDR1 SQVTM and CDR2 ANQGSEA. CDR3 in amino acids: CSVEGPAREQYF. In DNA form, the CDR3 reads TGCAGCGTTGAAGGTCCGGCGAGGGAGCAGTACTTC.

This clonotype was picked up many times. V is TRBV10-3 and J is TRBJ1-2; D uncertain. The V gene's germline CDR1 is ENHRY and CDR2 SYGVKD. The CDR3 loop spans 14 amino acids. The ends were cut back, 2 bases at V and 4 bases at J, with 11 bases in the middle. The CDR3 DNA reads as TGTGCCATCAGTGAGGGCATCGAATTCTATGGCTACACCTTC. It encodes CAISEGIEFYGYTF.

Points on this clonotype: A much more abundant neighbour one base away suggests this may be a read error. The chain couples TRBV5-5 to TRBJ1-2, with unresolved D. Germline CDR1 reads SGHKS; CDR2 reads YYEKEE (reference sequence). The length of the CDR3 is 14 residues. Trimming removed 4 bases at V and 0 bases at J, with 10 bases between. The CDR3 DNA reads as TGTGCCAGCAGCGTGATCTCCTCTAACTATGGCTACACCTTC. Amino acid sequence: CASSVISSNYGYTF.

Notes on this clonotype: A single base separates this from a much larger clone, so it may be a read error. The chain has TRBV7-9 and TRBJ1-1; the D gene is possibly TRBD1 (5 bases). Trimming removed 2 bases from V and 5 bases from J, with 9 bases in between. In germline, CDR1 is SEHNR, CDR2 FQNEAQ (reference sequence). This CDR3 region has 13 residues. Here the CDR3 reads CASSLQEGTEAFF. For the CDR3, the DNA is TGTGCCAGCAGCTTACAGGAGGGGACTGAAGCTTTCTTT.

A few counts support this clonotype. The gene calls are TRBV7-2 and TRBJ1-4; D possibly corresponds to TRBD1 (5 bases). The CDR3 has 14 residues. The V end was cut by 1 base, the J end by 10 bases, with 13 bases between. Germline V gene data show CDR1 as SGHTA and CDR2 as FQGNSA. CDR3 residues: CASSLDLGGGKLFF. DNA of the CDR3: TGTGCCAGCAGCTTAGATCTGGGGGGGGGAAAACTGTTTTTT.

In regard to this clonotype: The junction does not match germline at one end; this may be a read error. The CDR3 reads CASSLTANTETFF. In nucleotides, the CDR3 is TGTGCCAGCAGTTTAACGGCTAACACTGAAACTTTCTTT. This chain joins TRBV12-3 or TRBV12-4 and TRBJ1-1; D uncertain. This CDR3 is built from 13 residues.

Notes on this clonotype: Compared with germline, one end of the junction differs, possibly owing to a read error. The chain uses TRBV29-1 and TRBJ2-1; 9 bases align to TRBD2. Per the germline V gene, CDR1 is SQVTM and CDR2 is ANQGSEA. CDR3 length equals 14 residues. The CDR3 DNA reads TGCAGCGTCATAGCGGGAGTCTCCTACAATGAACAGTTCTTC. Translated, it gives CSVIAGVSYNEQFF.

Turning to this clonotype: A much larger clone sits a single nucleotide away, making a read error possible. This CDR3 is missing its conserved last phenylalanine or tryptophan, likely due to a read error. The genes are TRBV27 and TRBJ2-4, with 7 bases that match TRBD1. Germline assignment: CDR1 MNHEY and CDR2 SMNVEV (reference sequence). CDR3 length: 13 amino acids. Trimming removed 4 bases from V and 7 bases from J; junction bases left unmatched: 4. The CDR3 sequence: CASSYPTGNIQYL. The CDR3 nucleotides are TGTGCCAGCAGTTACCCGACAGGGAACATTCAGTACTTG.

This rearrangement joins TRBV12-3 or TRBV12-4 to TRBJ1-1; D not resolved. The V gene lost 3 bases and the J gene lost 1 base, with 15 bases spanning the gap. The CDR3 length is 16 residues. CDR3 protein: CASSFWGPTSNTEAFF. CDR3 DNA: TGTGCCAGCAGTTTCTGGGGTCCTACTTCGAACACTGAAGCTTTCTTT.

This clonotype was counted ten times or more. The chain employs TRBV6-6 and TRBJ2-7; TRBD1 matches 7 bases. Unmatched junction bases numbered 9, after V lost 6 bases and J lost 1 base. Germline loops: CDR1 MNHNY, CDR2 SVGAGI (reference sequence). This CDR3 spans 15 amino acids. CDR3 protein: CASRPTGALSYEQYF. The CDR3 DNA reads as TGTGCCAGCAGGCCCACAGGGGCCCTATCCTACGAGCAGTACTTC.

This clonotype was picked up many times. The chain carries TRBV4-1 and TRBJ2-3, with unresolved D. The CDR3 is 15 residues long. The V end lost 0 bases, the J end lost 4 bases, and 11 bases lay between the germline ends. Germline loops: CDR1 MGHRA, CDR2 YSYEKL. CDR3 bases: TGCGCCAGCAGCCAAGATCTGATCGGCGCAGATACGCAGTATTTT. It codes for CASSQDLIGADTQYF.

This chain connects TRBV12-3 or TRBV12-4 to TRBJ1-1; D ambiguous. The CDR3 covers 12 residues. V was shortened by 5 bases and J by 7 bases, with 11 bases between the two germline ends. The CDR3 is CASSAVGSEAFF. For the CDR3, the DNA is TGTGCCAGCAGTGCGGTGGGCAGTGAAGCTTTCTTT.

The chain has TRBV28 and TRBJ1-5; 10 bases align to TRBD1. CDR1 is MDHEN, CDR2 SYDVKM, per germline. V gave up 3 bases and J gave up 9 bases; unmatched junction bases: 8. The CDR3 has 15 amino acids. The CDR3 loop reads CASSFQDRGLAPQHF. CDR3 in DNA: TGTGCCAGCAGTTTCCAGGACAGGGGGTTGGCGCCCCAGCATTTT.

This clonotype was recorded many times. This chain uses TRBV28 with TRBJ2-5; 8 positions match TRBD2. After removal of 5 bases from V and 3 bases from J, the junction contained 11 bases not matched to a gene. CDR3 length equals 16 residues. The germline V gene has CDR1 MDHEN and CDR2 SYDVKM. CDR3 sequence: CASSPGRGVGEETQYF. As DNA, the CDR3 is TGTGCCAGCAGTCCCGGGCGGGGGGTTGGAGAAGAGACCCAGTACTTC.

A note on this clonotype: A read error may explain this, as a much larger clone is one base away. The J gene is TRBJ2-1, the V gene TRBV5-1; the D gene could be TRBD1 or TRBD2 (5 bases each). CDR3 length: 14 amino acids. Germline assignment: CDR1 SGHRS and CDR2 YFSETQ. The germline V and J ends were trimmed by 0 bases and 6 bases, with 10 bases remaining between them. DNA of the CDR3: TGCGCCAGCAGCTTGGGGGACGACCGCAATGAGCAGTTCTTC. It specifies CASSLGDDRNEQFF.

V gene TRBV5-1 combines with J gene TRBJ2-5, with 7 bases that match TRBD2. The trim removed 4 bases at V and 11 bases at J, leaving 11 bases unmatched. CDR3 length equals 13 residues. CDR1 and CDR2 from the germline V gene are SGHRS and YFSETQ. The DNA for the CDR3 is TGCGCCAGCAGCCCAAGGACTAGTGGCAAGCAGTACTTC. Translating gives CASSPRTSGKQYF.

V is TRBV12-3 or TRBV12-4 and J is TRBJ1-1; D not resolved. V was clipped by 4 bases and J by 6 bases, with 9 bases between them. This CDR3 contains 12 residues. The CDR3 here is CASSSPGAEAFF. The CDR3 region has the DNA TGTGCCAGCAGTTCCCCCGGGGCTGAAGCTTTCTTT.

The genes are TRBV6-5 and TRBJ1-5; D unresolved. The germline gives CDR1 MNHEY, CDR2 SVGAGI. The CDR3 runs 14 residues. V lost 5 bases and J 5 bases, leaving 13 bases between the germline ends. CDR3 residues: CASSRGPWDQPQHF. As DNA, the CDR3 is TGTGCCAGCAGTCGCGGTCCATGGGATCAGCCCCAGCATTTT.

This clonotype was detected only a few times. The chain combines TRBV30 with TRBJ1-2; TRBD1 matches 8 bases. Germline V CDR1 and CDR2: GTSNPN, SVGIG (reference sequence). Trimming took 0 bases from V and 6 from J; bases not matched to a gene: 12. The CDR3 totals 16 residues. CDR3 in amino acids: CAWSVRVWTGRNGYTF. The CDR3 region has the DNA TGTGCCTGGAGTGTACGAGTCTGGACAGGGAGAAATGGCTACACCTTC.

Comment on this clonotype: A clone one base away is much larger, so this may be a read error. Because it lacks the conserved phenylalanine or tryptophan at the end, this CDR3 is likely a read error. This chain joins TRBV20-1 and TRBJ2-4; 7 nucleotides line up with TRBD1. The better agreement between TRBJ2-7 and the DNA end casts doubt on the J call. This CDR3 comprises 13 residues. Germline CDR1 DFQATT, CDR2 SNEGSKA (reference sequence). As DNA, the CDR3 is TGCAGTGCCCGGAAGGGGGCGTACGACGAGCAGTACCTC. Protein product: CSARKGAYDEQYL.

With regard to this clonotype: A much larger clone differs from this one at a single base, so this may be a read error. The chain carries TRBV20-1 and TRBJ2-1; no firm D call. Trimming shortened V by 2 bases and J by 2 bases, and 10 bases separated the two germline ends. Germline assignment: CDR1 DFQATT and CDR2 SNEGSKA (reference sequence). The CDR3 covers 14 residues. As DNA, the CDR3 is TGCAGTGCTAGATGGGTATCCCCCTACAATGAGCAGTTCTTC. Its protein is CSARWVSPYNEQFF.

Comment on this clonotype: Since no conserved phenylalanine or tryptophan closes the CDR3, a read error is the likely cause. This rearrangement joins TRBV4-2 to TRBJ1-6; D is unclear. Germline V gene data show CDR1 as LGHNA and CDR2 as YNFKEQ. The V and J ends lost 5 bases and 10 bases respectively, with 18 bases between them. The CDR3 runs to 15 residues. The CDR3 sequence is CASSDVSGDLSPLHC. CDR3 in DNA: TGTGCCAGCAGCGACGTCTCCGGGGATCTCTCACCCCTCCACTGT.

The count of this clonotype is one. V is TRBV6-5 and J is TRBJ2-1; D may correspond to TRBD1 or TRBD2 (5 bases each). CDR1 and CDR2 (germline): MNHEY, SVGAGI. Trimming stripped 4 bases from V and 2 bases from J, with 12 bases between. The CDR3 has 15 amino acids. Written as DNA, the CDR3 is TGTGCCAGCAGTTTTGGGACCACCGCCTACAATGAGCAGTTCTTC. This codes for CASSFGTTAYNEQFF.

The CDR3 loop reads CASSGGRRGNTIYF. Written as DNA, the CDR3 is TGTGCCAGCAGCGGGGGACGGAGGGGAAACACCATATATTTT. This chain links TRBV5-5 with TRBJ1-3; a possible D gene is TRBD1 (5 bases). Between the trimmed V and J ends, which lost 4 bases and 4 bases, there was a span of 12 bases. CDR1 SGHKS and CDR2 YYEKEE come from the germline V gene (reference sequence). CDR3 size: 14 residues. The entire variable domain, with the rest obtained from reference TRBV5-5 and TRBJ1-3, is as follows: DAGVTQSPTHLIKTRGQQVTLRCSPISGHKSVSWYQQVLGQGPQFIFQYYEKEERGRGNFPDRFSARQFPNYSSELNVNALLLGDSALYLCASSGGRRGNTIYFGEGSWLTVV.

In its sample, this clonotype was seen many times. The rearrangement links TRBV24-1 to TRBJ2-7, with D unresolved. The V gene's germline CDR1 is KGHDR and CDR2 SFDVKD. Trimming left V 1 base short and J 3 bases short, with 6 bases between. This CDR3 is 13 amino acids long. The CDR3 is CATSDFGRYEQYF. The CDR3 DNA reads as TGTGCCACCAGTGATTTTGGCCGCTACGAGCAGTACTTC.

A note on this clonotype: A read error may be the cause here, since a much bigger clone is one base away. V gene TRBV12-3 or TRBV12-4 combines with J gene TRBJ2-1; unclear D gene. The DNA matches TRBJ2-7 better at its end, which makes the J call doubtful. CDR3 length equals 13 residues. CDR3 DNA sequence: TGTGCCAGCAGTTCCAGGACCTACAATGAGCAGTACTTC. Translating it yields CASSSRTYNEQYF.

Details on this clonotype: A much bigger clone sits one base away, suggesting this may be a read error. This chain connects TRBV5-1 to TRBJ2-7; D is perhaps TRBD1 (5 bases). V gave up 1 base and J gave up 4 bases, with 12 bases separating them. The CDR3 sequence is 14 residues long. Germline V CDR1 and CDR2: SGHRS, YFSETQ. CDR3 protein: CASSLRGRVYEQYF. The CDR3 coding sequence is TGCGCCAGCAGCTTGAGGGGCAGGGTATACGAGCAGTACTTC.

This clonotype was counted a single time. A much larger clone sits a single nucleotide away, making a read error possible. The genes are TRBV29-1 and TRBJ2-7; the match to TRBD1 covers 11 bases. CDR1 is SQVTM and CDR2 is ANQGSEA in the germline V gene. The CDR3 sequence is 13 residues long. V was pared by 8 bases and J by 0 bases, with 3 bases of the junction left unmatched. In DNA form, the CDR3 reads TGCAGCTTTGGGACAGGGGGCTCCTACGAGCAGTACTTC. It encodes CSFGTGGSYEQYF.

This clonotype was detected ten times or more. The chain uses TRBV14 and TRBJ2-7, with TRBD1 matching 7 bases. V lost 5 bases to trimming and J lost 3 bases; unmatched junction nucleotides: 7. Germline V CDR1 and CDR2: SGHDN, FVKESK. The CDR3 sequence is 14 residues long. The CDR3 DNA follows: TGTGCCAGCAGCGTCCGGACAGGAGTCTACGAGCAGTACTTC. This encodes CASSVRTGVYEQYF.

The chain combines TRBV5-1 with TRBJ2-6, with TRBD1 identical over 10 bases. With V trimmed by 4 bases and J by 0 bases, 4 bases remained unmatched. Germline V gene sequence: CDR1 SGHRS, CDR2 YFSETQ. This CDR3 has 17 amino acids. CDR3 in amino acids: CASSVTGGSSGANVLTF. DNA of the CDR3: TGCGCCAGCAGCGTGACAGGGGGCAGCTCTGGGGCCAACGTCCTGACTTTC.